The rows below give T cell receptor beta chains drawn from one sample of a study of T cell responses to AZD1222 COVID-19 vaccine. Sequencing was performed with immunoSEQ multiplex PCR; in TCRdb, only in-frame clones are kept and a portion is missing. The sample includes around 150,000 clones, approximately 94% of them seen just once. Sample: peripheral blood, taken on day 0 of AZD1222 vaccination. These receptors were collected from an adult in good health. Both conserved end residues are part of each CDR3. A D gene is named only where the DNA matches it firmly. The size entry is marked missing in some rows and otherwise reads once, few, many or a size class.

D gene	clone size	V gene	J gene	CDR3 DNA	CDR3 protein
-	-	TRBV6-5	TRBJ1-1	TGTGCCAGCAATAGAGTCACAACTGAAGCTTTCTTT	CASNRVTTEAFF
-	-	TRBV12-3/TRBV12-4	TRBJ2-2	TGTGCCAGCTCCCCTAGGGGGGAGCTGTTTTTT	CASSPRGELFF
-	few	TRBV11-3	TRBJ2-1	TGTGCCAGCAGCTTAGATCTTTCGAATGAGCAGTTCTTC	CASSLDLSNEQFF
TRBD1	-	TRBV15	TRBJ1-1	TGTGCCACCAGCGCCCGGGACAGGCGGAACACTGAAGCTTTCTTT	CATSARDRRNTEAFF
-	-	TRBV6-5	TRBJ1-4	TGTGCCACCGAGGGGGGTGAAAAACTGTTTTTT	CATEGGEKLFF
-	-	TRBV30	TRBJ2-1	TGTGCCTGGAGTGTAGGCGGGAAGGGCAATGAGCAGTTCTTC	CAWSVGGKGNEQFF
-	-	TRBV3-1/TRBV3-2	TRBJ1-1	TGTGCCAGCAGCCAAGGGGGGAGGGGGGCACAAGCTTTCTTT	CASSQGGRGAQAFF
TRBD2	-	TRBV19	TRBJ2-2	TGTGCCAGTAGGACTAGCGGGCGCACCGGGGAGCTGTTTTTT	CASRTSGRTGELFF
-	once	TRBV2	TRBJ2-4	TGTGCCAGCAGTCCTCGACAGCTAGCCAAAAACATTCAGTACTTC	CASSPRQLAKNIQYF
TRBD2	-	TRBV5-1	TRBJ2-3	TGCGCCAGCAGCTTGGCCAACGGGAGGGCCGCAGATACGCAGTATTTT	CASSLANGRAADTQYF
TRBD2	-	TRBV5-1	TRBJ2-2	TGCGCCAGCAGCTCCCTAGCGGGAGACACCGGGGAGCTGTTTTTT	CASSSLAGDTGELFF
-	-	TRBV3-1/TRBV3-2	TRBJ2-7	TGTGCCAGCAGCCAAGTAGGTGGACTATTCCGCTACGAGCAGTACTTC	CASSQVGGLFRYEQYF
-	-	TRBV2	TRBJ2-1	TGTGCCAGCAGTGCCAGCCTCTCCTACAATGAGCAGTTCTTC	CASSASLSYNEQFF
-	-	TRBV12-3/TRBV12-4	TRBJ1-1	TGTGCCAGCAGTTTAGCGGGGAACACTGAAGCTTTCTTT	CASSLAGNTEAFF
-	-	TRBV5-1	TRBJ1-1	TGCGCCAGCAGCTCCCTGGGGAGGGCCAACACTGAAGCTTTCTTT	CASSSLGRANTEAFF
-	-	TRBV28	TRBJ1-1	TGTGCCAGCAGTTCAGGGAGTAGGACTGAAGCTTTCTTT	CASSSGSRTEAFF
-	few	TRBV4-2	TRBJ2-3	TGTGCCAGCAGCCAAGCTGGGACCGCGGGATGGGATACGCAGTATTTT	CASSQAGTAGWDTQYF
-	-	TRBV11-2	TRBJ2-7	TGTGCCAGCAGCCCTCCGGGCCCCGCCGAGCAGTACTTC	CASSPPGPAEQYF
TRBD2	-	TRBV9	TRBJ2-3	TGTGCCAGCAGCGCAAGCGGGAGGTGGACAGATACGCAGTATTTT	CASSASGRWTDTQYF
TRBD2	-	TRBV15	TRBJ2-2	TGTGCCACCAGCAGAGAGCGGGAGGACGGGGAGCTGTTTTTT	CATSREREDGELFF
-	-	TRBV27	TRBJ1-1	TGTGCCAGCAGTTTTGGGAGCGGGGGTGAAGCTTTCTTT	CASSFGSGGEAFF
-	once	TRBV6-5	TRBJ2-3	TGTGCCAGCAGTTCCAGACTTATGAGGCGCACAGATACGCAGTATTTT	CASSSRLMRRTDTQYF
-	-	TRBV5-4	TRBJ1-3	TGTGCCAGCAGCGGCTCGGGGAACACCATATATTTT	CASSGSGNTIYF
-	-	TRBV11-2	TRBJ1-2	TGTGCCAGCAGACCCACAACAGGGAACTATGGCTACACCTTC	CASRPTTGNYGYTF
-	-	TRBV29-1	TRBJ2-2	TGCAGCGTTCAAGGGATCCCCTCGAACACCGGGGAGCTGTTTTTT	CSVQGIPSNTGELFF
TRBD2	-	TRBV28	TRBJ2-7	TGTGCCAGCAGTTTACCGTCTAGCGGGAGTAAGATCACCTACGAGCAGTACTTC	CASSLPSSGSKITYEQYF
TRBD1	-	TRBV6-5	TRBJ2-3	TGTGCCAGCAGGGACAGGGTCGCAGATACGCAGTATTTT	CASRDRVADTQYF